This T cell receptor beta chain was sequenced during a study of blood T cell repertoires in COVID-19. Study at large: The United States, Italy and Spain were the sources of the acute and convalescent COVID-19 samples.

Original methodology: Estimated nucleated cell counts came from reference gene primer amplification. The data were produced by immunoSEQ multiplex PCR, yet TCRdb's version contains in-frame clones alone and is incomplete. D and trimming come from the DNA, and the V and J calls and clone size come from that table. The table lists hundreds of thousands of clones, about 87% of them singletons. CDR3 length equals 13 residues. The germline gives CDR1 MNHEY, CDR2 SVGAGI. The V gene lost 7 bases and the J gene lost 5 bases, with 12 bases spanning the gap. Clinical histories supplied by participants themselves formed the basis of cohort assignment.

The chain carries TRBV6-5 and TRBJ1-5, with D perhaps matching TRBD1 (6 bases). Material for sequencing was PBMCs or T cells enriched from blood (not recorded which). This receptor was identified in a middle-aged woman with acute COVID-19. This chain's CDR3 is CASNENRDQPQHF. As DNA, the CDR3 is TGTGCCAGCAACGAAAACAGGGATCAGCCCCAGCATTTT.